This T cell receptor beta chain was retrieved from a study of cytomegalovirus exposure and HLA in healthy donors. Study-wide points: A later analysis reportedly found fewer N-insertions in an Asian-associated ancestry cluster than the roughly 670-donor mean. Researchers catalogued about 160 TCR beta chains as cytomegalovirus-associated.

PCR used 60 Vbeta primers and 13 Jbeta primers. Only in-frame clones appear in the TCRdb table, and some are missing; sequencing was by immunoSEQ multiplex PCR. This repertoire shows about 200,000 clones, 70% to 85% found once; its top ten account for approximately 0.092%. Comment on this clone: The antigen remains unidentified.

The CDR3 spans 14 residues. The V segment lost 6 bases and the J segment 10 bases; nucleotides outside the gene matches: 12. Germline values: CDR1 SGHTA, CDR2 FQGNSA. This receptor was obtained from a boy between 2 and 10 years old in good health and CMV-seronegative. The chain couples TRBV7-2 to TRBJ1-5, with TRBD1 identical over 7 bases. The sequenced material came from PBMCs. For the CDR3, the DNA is TGTGCCAGCAGTTTCACAGGGGATCGTTACCCCCAGCATTTT. Its translation is CASSFTGDRYPQHF.